The 26 T cell receptor beta chains given below trace back to one sample, sequenced in a study of blood T cells in healthy people across ages. A second PCR of 7 to 11 cycles used a sample-barcoded 5' primer and a J-beta primer mix. In TCRdb, the 5' RACE reads were re-called with MiXCR into one record per CDR3 protein. The data show about 650,000 distinct CDR3 sequences, about 34% seen once. The source material was blood. The receptors shown here come from a woman of 80 years or more in good health.

The sample holds many counts of this clonotype. V usage is TRBV2 and J usage is TRBJ1-2, with 10 bases aligning to TRBD1. V shed 5 bases, J shed 6 bases, and the junction held 6 bases outside the gene matches. Looked up from germline, CDR1 is SNHLY and CDR2 is FYNNEI. This CDR3 is 14 amino acids long. For the CDR3, the DNA is TGTGCCAGCAGTCTCACCGGGACAGGGGATGGCTACACCTTC. Its protein is CASSLTGTGDGYTF.

This clonotype was recorded many times. The V and J genes are TRBV7-2 and TRBJ2-7, with 9 positions matching TRBD1. The CDR3 length is 18 residues. Germline CDR1 reads SGHTA; CDR2 reads FQGNSA. With 1 base clipped from V and 3 bases from J, the junction kept 13 bases outside the gene matches. DNA for the CDR3: TGTGCCAGCAGCTTAGAATTAGGGGGGACAGGGTTTATCTACGAGCAGTACTTC. Amino acid sequence: CASSLELGGTGFIYEQYF.

Only a few counts were recorded for this clonotype. A much larger clone differs by one base, so this may be a read error. The rearrangement joins TRBV7-2 to TRBJ2-7; possibly TRBD1 for D (6 bases). Trimming stripped 5 bases from V and 2 bases from J, with 16 bases between. The CDR3 spans 15 residues. Germline CDR1 is SGHTA and CDR2 is FQGNSA. The CDR3 DNA sequence: TGTGCCAGCAGCCCGAGGACAGCAACTCCCTACGAGCAGTACTTC. Translating it yields CASSPRTATPYEQYF.

This clonotype was seen more than once but under ten times. V usage is TRBV20-1 and J usage is TRBJ1-3; D unclear. The CDR3 has 14 amino acids. V lost 4 bases and J lost 0, with 10 bases in between. The germline gives CDR1 DFQATT, CDR2 SNEGSKA (reference sequence). The CDR3 protein is CSANPSSSGNTIYF. The CDR3 DNA follows: TGCAGTGCTAATCCCTCGAGCTCTGGAAACACCATATATTTT.

Concerning this clonotype: A much larger clone is a single base away; this may be a read error. The chain combines TRBV20-1 with TRBJ2-7; D unclear. The CDR3 loop spans 11 amino acids. Per the germline V gene, CDR1 is DFQATT and CDR2 is SNEGSKA (reference sequence). Trimming removed 5 bases at V and 7 bases at J, with 12 bases between. The chain's CDR3 is CSAPLDNEQYF. Written as DNA, the CDR3 is TGCAGTGCTCCTCTAGACAATGAGCAGTACTTC.

The V and J genes are TRBV7-9 and TRBJ2-5; D may match TRBD1 or TRBD2 (5 bases each). Germline V CDR1 and CDR2: SEHNR, FQNEAQ (reference sequence). V lost 0 bases, J lost 5 bases, and 10 bases lay in between. The CDR3 spans 14 residues. This CDR3 is CASSLAGRWETQYF. The CDR3 DNA reads as TGTGCCAGCAGCTTAGCGGGACGTTGGGAGACCCAGTACTTC.

The V gene is TRBV6-1, the J gene TRBJ2-1; TRBD1 aligns across 9 bases. J gave up 8 bases and V 8 bases, and 19 bases lay outside the gene matches. Germline loops: CDR1 MNHNS, CDR2 SASEGT. The length of the CDR3 is 17 residues. CDR3 protein: CASDSFPGTGSGHEQFF. CDR3 bases: TGTGCCAGCGATTCATTTCCCGGGACAGGGAGTGGGCATGAGCAGTTCTTC.

This clonotype came up many times. This could be a read error, since a much larger clone is one nucleotide away. This sequence joins TRBV7-2 and TRBJ2-7; TRBD1 agrees at 10 bases. This CDR3 is built from 14 residues. Germline CDR1 reads SGHTA; CDR2 reads FQGNSA. V shed 6 bases and J 6 bases; nucleotides not matched to a gene: 8. CDR3 residues: CASSLKRTGGEQYF. In DNA, the CDR3 is TGTGCCAGCAGTTTAAAGAGGACAGGGGGCGAGCAGTACTTC.

This clonotype showed up many times. This chain connects TRBV6-5 to TRBJ2-6; D is possibly TRBD1 or TRBD2 (5 bases each). CDR1 is MNHEY and CDR2 is SVGAGI in the germline V gene. This CDR3 has 19 residues. V lost 4 bases, J lost 0 bases, and 19 bases lay in between. CDR3 sequence reads: CASSSPNSGTASGANVLTF. CDR3 DNA: TGTGCCAGCAGTTCCCCAAACAGTGGGACCGCCTCTGGGGCCAACGTCCTGACTTTC.

The rearrangement uses TRBV20-1 and TRBJ1-6, with 7 bases matching TRBD1. Trimming took 5 bases from V and 7 from J; bases not matched to a gene: 8. The germline gives CDR1 DFQATT, CDR2 SNEGSKA (reference sequence). This CDR3 contains 14 residues. CDR3 amino acids: CSAARTGYNSPLHF. The CDR3 DNA reads as TGCAGTGCTGCAAGGACAGGCTACAATTCACCCCTCCACTTT.

The rearrangement joins TRBV5-1 to TRBJ2-7; D unclear. V shed 0 bases and J shed 0 bases, with 13 bases lying between them. Germline loops: CDR1 SGHRS, CDR2 YFSETQ. CDR3 length: 16 residues. This CDR3 reads CASSLDFSPVSYEQYF. Written as DNA, the CDR3 is TGCGCCAGCAGCTTGGATTTCAGCCCCGTCTCCTACGAGCAGTACTTC.

The gene calls are TRBV29-1 and TRBJ2-5; D perhaps matches TRBD2 (7 bases). V was shortened by 3 bases and J by 2 bases, with 10 bases between the two germline ends. The germline V gene encodes CDR1 SQVTM and CDR2 ANQGSEA. This CDR3 has 13 amino acids. The CDR3 loop reads CSVERGQQETQYF. The CDR3 region has the DNA TGCAGCGTTGAGCGGGGGCAGCAAGAGACCCAGTACTTC. The full variable domain, in which reference TRBV29-1 and TRBJ2-5 provide the parts outside the CDR3, is SAVISQKPSRDICQRGTSLTIQCQVDSQVTMMFWYRQQPGQSLTLIATANQGSEATYESGFVIDKFPISRPNLTFSTLTVSNMSPEDSSIYLCSVERGQQETQYFGPGTRLLVL.

In this sample, this clonotype turned up many times. CDR3 sequence (DNA): TGTGCCAGCAGTTCCCTCAGGGGGTCCGTGAATGAGCAGTTCTTC. Translated, it gives CASSSLRGSVNEQFF. J is TRBJ2-1 and V is TRBV28, with 7 bases lining up with TRBD1. The CDR3 is 15 residues long. Germline loops: CDR1 MDHEN, CDR2 SYDVKM. The V gene end was trimmed by 4 bases and the J gene end by 7 bases; junction bases not matched to a gene: 10.

This clonotype came up a few times. A much larger clone lies a single base off, so this may be a read error. This chain connects TRBV29-1 to TRBJ2-7; D might be TRBD1 (8 bases). The V gene's germline CDR1 is SQVTM and CDR2 ANQGSEA. V lost 6 bases and J 6 bases, leaving 21 bases between the germline ends. The CDR3 spans 14 residues. In nucleotides, the CDR3 is TGCAGCGTCCGGACAGGGAGGGGGTGCCCCGAGCAGTACTTC. Translation gives CSVRTGRGCPEQYF.

Concerning this clonotype itself: Being one base from a much bigger clone, this may be a read error. The chain links TRBV20-1 to TRBJ2-3; tentative D call: TRBD1 (6 bases). Looked up from germline, CDR1 is DFQATT and CDR2 is SNEGSKA (reference sequence). The CDR3 has 13 amino acids. The CDR3 DNA sequence: TGCAGTGCTCCCTGGACAGCCACAGGTACGCAGTATTTT. Translated, it gives CSAPWTATGTQYF.

This clonotype has more than one count but fewer than ten. The CDR3 here is CASSYSGTSVYF. The CDR3 DNA reads as TGTGCCAGCAGTTACTCGGGGACTAGCGTCTATTTT. The gene calls are TRBV6-6 and TRBJ2-3, with TRBD2 matching over 10 bases. This CDR3 is 12 amino acids long. Germline-derived CDR1 and CDR2 are MNHNY and SVGAGI (reference sequence). V gave up 0 bases and J gave up 15 bases; unmatched junction bases: 3.

This clonotype was seen many times. The CDR3 DNA reads TGTGCCAGCAGCTTAGCGCGGGGGGCCTATGGCTACACCTTC. Amino acids: CASSLARGAYGYTF. The V gene is TRBV7-9, the J gene TRBJ1-2; tentative D call: TRBD1 (6 bases). Germline V gene data show CDR1 as SEHNR and CDR2 as FQNEAQ (reference sequence). The length of the CDR3 is 14 residues. V lost 0 bases, J lost 4 bases, and 9 bases lay in between.

The CDR3 reads CASSLGGLSGANVLTF. The CDR3 nucleotides are TGTGCCAGCAGCTTAGGAGGGCTCTCTGGGGCCAACGTCCTGACTTTC. The chain is built from TRBV7-9 and TRBJ2-6, with TRBD2 as a possible D gene (5 bases). With 1 base removed from V and 0 bases from J, the gap between germline ends came to 7 bases. The length of the CDR3 is 16 residues. Germline V gene sequence: CDR1 SEHNR, CDR2 FQNEAQ (reference sequence). Filled out from reference TRBV7-9 and TRBJ2-6, the complete variable domain reads DTGVSQNPRHKITKRGQNVTFRCDPISEHNRLYWYRQTLGQGPEFLTYFQNEAQLEKSRLLSDRFSAERPKGSFSTLEIQRTEQGDSAMYLCASSLGGLSGANVLTFGAGSRLTVL.

This clonotype came up a few times. A much larger clone differs by one base, so this may be a read error. The chain links TRBV20-1 to TRBJ2-6; D might be TRBD2 (6 bases). The CDR3 consists of 12 residues. CDR1 is DFQATT, CDR2 SNEGSKA, per germline (reference sequence). Here the CDR3 reads CRGGSGANVLTF. For the CDR3, the DNA is TGCAGGGGGGGCTCTGGGGCCAACGTCCTGACTTTC.

There are many counts of this clonotype. Since a much larger clone is just one base distant, this may be a read error. The CDR3 coding sequence is TGCAGTGCTATTATTTCAGGGCGGTGGGATACGCAGTATTTT. Its protein product is CSAIISGRWDTQYF. The rearrangement links TRBV20-1 to TRBJ2-3, with TRBD1 as a possible D gene (5 bases). The CDR3 spans 14 residues. Trimming removed 4 bases at V and 6 bases at J, with 17 bases between. The germline V gene encodes CDR1 DFQATT and CDR2 SNEGSKA (reference sequence).

Comment on this clonotype: A read error is possible here, since a much larger clone lies one base away. This chain links TRBV5-1 with TRBJ2-1, with D unresolved. With the DNA end fitting TRBJ2-7 better, the J assignment may be wrong. In germline, CDR1 is SGHRS, CDR2 YFSETQ. This CDR3 region has 14 residues. In DNA form, the CDR3 reads TGCGCCAGCAGCCTCGTGAGCTCCTACAATGAGCAGTACTTC. It specifies CASSLVSSYNEQYF.

This clonotype appeared many times. The chain uses TRBV29-1 and TRBJ2-1; D is undetermined. The germline gives CDR1 SQVTM, CDR2 ANQGSEA. CDR3 length: 10 residues. Trimming removed 7 bases at V and 5 bases at J, with 6 bases between. The CDR3 protein is CSAENNEQFF. The CDR3 nucleotides read TGCAGCGCCGAGAACAATGAGCAGTTCTTC.

The chain couples TRBV12-3 or TRBV12-4 to TRBJ1-2, with D perhaps TRBD1 (5 bases). This CDR3 has 14 residues. V lost 1 base and J 2 bases, leaving 8 bases between the germline ends. This CDR3 is CASSLVGLNYGYTF. CDR3 bases: TGTGCCAGCAGTTTAGTGGGACTGAACTATGGCTACACCTTC.

Points on this clonotype: Given a much more abundant clone one base away, this may be a read error. The chain links TRBV3-1 to TRBJ2-7, with 9 bases aligning to TRBD2. The CDR3 contains 14 residues. Germline V lookup: CDR1 LGHDT, CDR2 YNNKEL (reference sequence). The CDR3 loop is CACSRAGLAYEQYF. CDR3 sequence (DNA): TGTGCCTGCAGCCGAGCGGGACTAGCTTACGAGCAGTACTTC.

This clonotype has at least ten counts. The genes are TRBV20-1 and TRBJ1-5, with 8 bases identical to TRBD1. Germline assignment: CDR1 DFQATT and CDR2 SNEGSKA (reference sequence). This CDR3 has 16 residues. The J segment lost 6 bases and the V segment lost 0 bases, leaving 10 bases of the junction unmatched. CDR3 bases: TGCAGTGCTAGAGATCCTGGACAGGGATGGGGTCAGCCCCAGCATTTT. Protein product: CSARDPGQGWGQPQHF.

To note about this clonotype: A much larger clone is a single base away; this may be a read error. This rearrangement joins TRBV13 to TRBJ1-1, with D hard to call. V lost 5 bases to trimming and J lost 8 bases, with 12 bases between them. This CDR3 region has 12 residues. In germline, CDR1 is PRHDT, CDR2 FYEKMQ (reference sequence). CDR3 in DNA: TGTGCCAGCAGCCCTGGGAACAGAGAAGCTTTCTTT. As protein: CASSPGNREAFF.